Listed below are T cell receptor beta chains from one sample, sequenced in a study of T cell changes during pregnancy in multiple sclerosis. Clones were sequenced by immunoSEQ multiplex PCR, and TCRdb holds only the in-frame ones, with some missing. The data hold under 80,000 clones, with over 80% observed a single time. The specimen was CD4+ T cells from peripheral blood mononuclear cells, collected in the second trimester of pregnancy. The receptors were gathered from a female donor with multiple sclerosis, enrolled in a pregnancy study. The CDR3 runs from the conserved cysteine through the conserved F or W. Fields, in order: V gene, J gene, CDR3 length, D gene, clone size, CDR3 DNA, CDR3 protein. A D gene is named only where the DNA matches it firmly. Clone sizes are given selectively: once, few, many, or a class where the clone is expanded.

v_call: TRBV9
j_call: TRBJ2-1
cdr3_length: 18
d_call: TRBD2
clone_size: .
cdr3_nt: TGTGCCAGCAGCGTAGAGCTAGCGGGGGGCCTCGGAACCAATGAGCAGTTCTTC
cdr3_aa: CASSVELAGGLGTNEQFF

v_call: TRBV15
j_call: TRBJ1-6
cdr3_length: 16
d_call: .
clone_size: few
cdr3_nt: TGTGCCACCAGCAGAGATTCCGGTACAGGAGTTTCCCCCCTCCACTTT
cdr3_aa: CATSRDSGTGVSPLHF

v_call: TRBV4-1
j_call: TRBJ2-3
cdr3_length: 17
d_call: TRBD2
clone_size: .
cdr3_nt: TGCGCCAGCAGCCAAGAAGGGGTAGCGGGAGGGACAGATACGCAGTATTTT
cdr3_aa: CASSQEGVAGGTDTQYF

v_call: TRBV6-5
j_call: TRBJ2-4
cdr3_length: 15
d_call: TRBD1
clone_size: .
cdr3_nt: TGTGCCAGCAGGGGACAGGGGCGGCTTCGGAACATTCAGTACTTC
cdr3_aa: CASRGQGRLRNIQYF

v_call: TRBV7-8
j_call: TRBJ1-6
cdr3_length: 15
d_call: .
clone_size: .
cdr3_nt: TGTGCCAGCAGCTTAGGACAGATAGATAATTCACCCCTCCACTTT
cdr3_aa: CASSLGQIDNSPLHF

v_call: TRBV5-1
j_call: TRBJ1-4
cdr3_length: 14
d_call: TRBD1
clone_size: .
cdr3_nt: TGCGCCAGCAGCAAGACAGGGGGGAATGAAAAACTGTTTTTT
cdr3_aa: CASSKTGGNEKLFF

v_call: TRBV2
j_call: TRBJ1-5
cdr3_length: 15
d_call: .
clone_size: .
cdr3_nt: TGTGCCAGCAGTGAAACGGAGGGGCCCAATCAGCCCCAGCATTTT
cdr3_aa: CASSETEGPNQPQHF

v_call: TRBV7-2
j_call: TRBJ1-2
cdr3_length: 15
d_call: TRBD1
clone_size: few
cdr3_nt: TGTGCCAGCAGCTCGTACACCACAGGGGTCGAAGGCTACACCTTC
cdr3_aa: CASSSYTTGVEGYTF

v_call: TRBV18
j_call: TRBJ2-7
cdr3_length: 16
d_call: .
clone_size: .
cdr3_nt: TGTGCCAGCTCACCACTTCCAGCGGACAGATCCAACGAGCAGTACTTC
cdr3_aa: CASSPLPADRSNEQYF

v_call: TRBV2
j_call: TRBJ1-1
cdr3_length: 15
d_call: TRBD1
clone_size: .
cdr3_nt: TGTGCCAGCAGCCCCCCTCCGCTCGGGACAGTTGAAGCTTTCTTT
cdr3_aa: CASSPPPLGTVEAFF

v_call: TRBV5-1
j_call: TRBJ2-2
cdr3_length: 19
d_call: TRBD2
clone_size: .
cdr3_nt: TGCGCCAGCAGCTTGTTAGGACTAGCGGGGAACGCGAACACCGGGGAGCTGTTTTTT
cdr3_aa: CASSLLGLAGNANTGELFF

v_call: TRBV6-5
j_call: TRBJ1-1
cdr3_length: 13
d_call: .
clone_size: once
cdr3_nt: TGTGCCAGCAGTTACGCGGGGGGGACTGAAGCTTTCTTT
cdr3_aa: CASSYAGGTEAFF

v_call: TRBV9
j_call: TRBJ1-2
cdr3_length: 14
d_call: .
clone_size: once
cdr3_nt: TGTGCCAGCAGCGTAGCTAAGGCAGGGGATGGCTACACCTTC
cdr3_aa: CASSVAKAGDGYTF

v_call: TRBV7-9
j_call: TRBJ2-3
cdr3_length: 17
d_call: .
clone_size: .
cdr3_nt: TGTGCCAGCAGCCGCCAACTATCGAGGGCTAGCACAGATACGCAGTATTTT
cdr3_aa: CASSRQLSRASTDTQYF

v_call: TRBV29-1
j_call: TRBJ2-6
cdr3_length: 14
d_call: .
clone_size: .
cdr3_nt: TGCAGCGCACTACAGGGCTCTGGGGCCAACGTCCTGACTTTC
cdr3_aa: CSALQGSGANVLTF

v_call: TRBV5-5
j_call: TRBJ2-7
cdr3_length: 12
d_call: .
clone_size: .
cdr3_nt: TGTGCCAGCAGCTTTCGACAATTCGAGCAGTACTTC
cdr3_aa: CASSFRQFEQYF

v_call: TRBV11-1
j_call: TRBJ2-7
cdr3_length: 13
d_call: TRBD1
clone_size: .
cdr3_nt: TGTGCCAGCAGACACAGGGGCTCCTACGAGCAGTACTTC
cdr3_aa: CASRHRGSYEQYF

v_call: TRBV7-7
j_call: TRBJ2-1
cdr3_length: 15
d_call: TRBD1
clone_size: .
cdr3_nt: TGTGCTAGCAGCTTAGCCGGGACAGAAAGAGCTGAGCAGTTCTTC
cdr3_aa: CASSLAGTERAEQFF

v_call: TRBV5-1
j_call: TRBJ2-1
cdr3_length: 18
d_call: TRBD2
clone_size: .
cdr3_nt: TGCGCCAGCAGCCAATCCCCTTTTGGACTAGGGGCTAACAATGAGCAGTTCTTC
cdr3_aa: CASSQSPFGLGANNEQFF

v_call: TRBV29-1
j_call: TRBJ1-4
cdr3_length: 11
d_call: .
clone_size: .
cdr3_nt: TGCAGCGTAACCGGGGGGGAAAAACTGTTTTTT
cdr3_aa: CSVTGGEKLFF

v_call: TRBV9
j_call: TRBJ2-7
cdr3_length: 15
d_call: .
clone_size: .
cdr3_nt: TGTGCCAGCAGCGTAGAAGGGAGTCCCCCCTACGAGCAGTACTTC
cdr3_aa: CASSVEGSPPYEQYF

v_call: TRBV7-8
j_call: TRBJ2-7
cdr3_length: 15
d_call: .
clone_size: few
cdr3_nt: TGTGCCAGCAGCGGTGCCCGCGGGGGCTTCTACGAGCAGTACTTC
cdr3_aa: CASSGARGGFYEQYF

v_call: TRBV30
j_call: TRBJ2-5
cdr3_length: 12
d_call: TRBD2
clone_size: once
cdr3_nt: TGTGCCTGGAGAAGTGGACTAGGGACCCAGTACTTC
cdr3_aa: CAWRSGLGTQYF

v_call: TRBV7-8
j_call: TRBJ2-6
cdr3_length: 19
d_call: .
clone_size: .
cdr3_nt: TGTGCCAGCAGCTTAAAAGGTGCAGGGTTCTCCTCTGGGGCCAACGTCCTGACTTTC
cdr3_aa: CASSLKGAGFSSGANVLTF

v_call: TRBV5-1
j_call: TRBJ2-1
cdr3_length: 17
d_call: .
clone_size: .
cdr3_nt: TGCGCCAGCAGCCCGGGACTCTCCCCGATCTCCTACAATGAGCAGTTCTTC
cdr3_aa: CASSPGLSPISYNEQFF

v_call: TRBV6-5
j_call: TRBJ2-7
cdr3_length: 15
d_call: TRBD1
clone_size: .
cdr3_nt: TGTGCCAGCAGTTACCAGGGGGATAAGGGCTACGAGCAGTACTTC
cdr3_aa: CASSYQGDKGYEQYF

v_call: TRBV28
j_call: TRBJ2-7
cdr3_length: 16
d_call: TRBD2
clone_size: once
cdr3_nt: TGTGCCAGCAGCCCCGTGGCTAGCGGATACACCTACGAGCAGTACTTC
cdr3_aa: CASSPVASGYTYEQYF

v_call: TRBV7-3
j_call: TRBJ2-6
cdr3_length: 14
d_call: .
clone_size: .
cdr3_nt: TGTGCCAGCAGCTCGAGCTCTGGGGCCAACGTCCTGACTTTC
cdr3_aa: CASSSSSGANVLTF

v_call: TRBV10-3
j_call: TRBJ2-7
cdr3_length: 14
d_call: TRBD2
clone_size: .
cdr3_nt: TGTGCCATCAGTGGACTAGCGGGAGAATACGAGCAGTACTTC
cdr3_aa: CAISGLAGEYEQYF

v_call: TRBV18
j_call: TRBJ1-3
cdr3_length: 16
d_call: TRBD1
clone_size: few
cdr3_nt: TGTGCCAGCTCATCTACGACAGGGTCCACCGGAAACACCATATATTTT
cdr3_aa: CASSSTTGSTGNTIYF

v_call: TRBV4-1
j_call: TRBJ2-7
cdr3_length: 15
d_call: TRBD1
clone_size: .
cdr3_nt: TGCGCCAGCAGCCGGGGACAGGGCACCACCTACGAGCAGTACTTC
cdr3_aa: CASSRGQGTTYEQYF

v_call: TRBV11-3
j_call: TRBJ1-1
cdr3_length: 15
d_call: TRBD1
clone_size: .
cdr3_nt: TGTGCCAGCAGCACCCAAACAGGGGTGAACACTGAAGCTTTCTTT
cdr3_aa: CASSTQTGVNTEAFF

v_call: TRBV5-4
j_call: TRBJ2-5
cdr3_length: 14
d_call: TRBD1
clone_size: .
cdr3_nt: TGTGCCAGCCAATTGACAGGGAGAGGGGAGACCCAGTACTTC
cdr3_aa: CASQLTGRGETQYF

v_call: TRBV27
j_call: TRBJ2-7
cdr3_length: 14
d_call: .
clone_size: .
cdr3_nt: TGTGCCAGCAGTTTATTCCAGGGGACGGGTGAGCAGTACTTC
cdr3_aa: CASSLFQGTGEQYF

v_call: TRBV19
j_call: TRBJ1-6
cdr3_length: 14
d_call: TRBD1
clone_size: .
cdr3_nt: TGTGCCAGTAGTATAGACAGGGGGAATTCACCCCTCCACTTT
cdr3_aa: CASSIDRGNSPLHF

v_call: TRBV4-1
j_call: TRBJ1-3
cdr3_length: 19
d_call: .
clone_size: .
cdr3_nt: TGCGCCAGCAGCCAAGGGGGTATTCGTGGGGGCGAGTCTGGAAACACCATATATTTT
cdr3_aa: CASSQGGIRGGESGNTIYF

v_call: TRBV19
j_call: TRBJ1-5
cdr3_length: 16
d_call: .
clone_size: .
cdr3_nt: TGTGCCAGTAGTAGTAGACAGTCGGATAGCAATCAGCCCCAGCATTTT
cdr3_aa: CASSSRQSDSNQPQHF

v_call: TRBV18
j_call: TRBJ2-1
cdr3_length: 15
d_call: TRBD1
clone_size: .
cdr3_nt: TGTGCCAGCTCACCGGGACAGGGATACTACAATGAGCAGTTCTTC
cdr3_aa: CASSPGQGYYNEQFF

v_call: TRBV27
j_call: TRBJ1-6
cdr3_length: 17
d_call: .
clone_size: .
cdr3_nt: TGTGCCAGCAGTTTAGTCTCCGGAGGCTCCTATAATTCACCCCTCCACTTT
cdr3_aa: CASSLVSGGSYNSPLHF

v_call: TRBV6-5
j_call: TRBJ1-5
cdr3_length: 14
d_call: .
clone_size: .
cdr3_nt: TGTGCCAGCAGTCCGGGACAAAGCAATCAGCCCCAGCATTTT
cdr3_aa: CASSPGQSNQPQHF

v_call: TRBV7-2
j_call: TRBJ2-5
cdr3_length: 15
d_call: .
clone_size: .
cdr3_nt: TGTGCCAGCAGCTTAGACCCCGGGACACAAGAGACCCAGTACTTC
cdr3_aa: CASSLDPGTQETQYF

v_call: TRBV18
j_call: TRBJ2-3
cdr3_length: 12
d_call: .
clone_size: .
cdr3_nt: TGTGCCAGCTCACAGGGAGCAGATACGCAGTATTTT
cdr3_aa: CASSQGADTQYF

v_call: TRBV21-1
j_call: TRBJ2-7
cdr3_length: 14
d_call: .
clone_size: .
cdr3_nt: TGTGCCAGCAGCAATCCCCCCCAGGGTACTGAGCAGTACTTC
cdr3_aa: CASSNPPQGTEQYF

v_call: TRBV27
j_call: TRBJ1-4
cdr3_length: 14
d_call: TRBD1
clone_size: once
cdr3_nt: TGTGCCACTCCAGGGGGTTCGGGAAATGAAAAACTGTTTTTT
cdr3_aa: CATPGGSGNEKLFF

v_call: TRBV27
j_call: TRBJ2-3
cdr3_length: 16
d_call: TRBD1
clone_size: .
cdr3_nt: TGTGCCAGCAGTTTATTTTCGGGACAGGGCACAGATACGCAGTATTTT
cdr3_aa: CASSLFSGQGTDTQYF

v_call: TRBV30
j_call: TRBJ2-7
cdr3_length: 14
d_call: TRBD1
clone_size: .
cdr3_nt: TGTGCCTGGAGCCTTGGACAGGGACCCTACGAGCAGTACTTC
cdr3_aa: CAWSLGQGPYEQYF

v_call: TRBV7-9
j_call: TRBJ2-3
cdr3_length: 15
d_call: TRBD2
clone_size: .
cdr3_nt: TGTGCCAGCAGCTTTTCTAGCGGGATTACAGATACGCAGTATTTT
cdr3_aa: CASSFSSGITDTQYF

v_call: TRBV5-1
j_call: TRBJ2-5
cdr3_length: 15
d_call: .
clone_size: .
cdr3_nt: TGCGCCAGCAGTATGATTTTGGGGCAAAAAGAGACCCAGTACTTC
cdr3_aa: CASSMILGQKETQYF

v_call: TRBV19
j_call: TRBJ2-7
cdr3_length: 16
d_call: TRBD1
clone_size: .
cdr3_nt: TGTGCCAGTAGTATAGGACAGGGGGCTAACGGATACGAGCAGTACTTC
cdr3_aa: CASSIGQGANGYEQYF

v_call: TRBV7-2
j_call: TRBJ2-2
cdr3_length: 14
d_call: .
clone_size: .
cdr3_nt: TGTGCCAGCAAAACCGGACAGACCACCGGGGAGCTGTTTTTT
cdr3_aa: CASKTGQTTGELFF